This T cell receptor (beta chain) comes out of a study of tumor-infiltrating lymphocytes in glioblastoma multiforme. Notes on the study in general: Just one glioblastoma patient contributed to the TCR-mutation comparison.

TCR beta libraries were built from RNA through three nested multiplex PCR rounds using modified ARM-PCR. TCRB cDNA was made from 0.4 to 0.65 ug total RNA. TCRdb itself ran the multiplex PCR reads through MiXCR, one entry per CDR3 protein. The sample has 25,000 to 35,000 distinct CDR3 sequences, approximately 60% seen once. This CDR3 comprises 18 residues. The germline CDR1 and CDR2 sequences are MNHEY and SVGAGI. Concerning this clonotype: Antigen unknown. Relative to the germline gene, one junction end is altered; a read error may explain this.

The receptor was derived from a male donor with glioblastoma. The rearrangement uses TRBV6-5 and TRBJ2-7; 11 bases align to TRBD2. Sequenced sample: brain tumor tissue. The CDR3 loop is CAGRNTGTSGRGGYEQYF. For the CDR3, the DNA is TGTGCCGGCAGAAATACCGGGACTAGCGGCAGGGGCGGCTACGAGCAGTACTTC.